The sequence of this T cell receptor beta chain was determined in a study of human CD8 memory T cell subsets. Study-wide results and limits: Only minimal overlap was seen between the stem-like memory and the precursor exhausted T cell repertoires. Chao1 estimates suggested stem-like memory T cells were more diverse than precursor exhausted T cells.

Notes on this clonotype: Its target is unknown.

Germline lookup yields CDR1 SGDLS and CDR2 YYNGEE. The CDR3 runs to 14 residues. Investigators built TCR beta libraries using UMI-labeled 5' RACE. TCRdb re-called the 5' RACE reads and shows each CDR3 protein once, DNA omitted. The repertoire shows roughly 7,700 distinct CDR3 sequences; the top ten hold 20% to 25%. The RNA's source was duplicate vials of more than 130,000 sorted CD8+ T cells per subset. The specimen was CD8+ T cells from PBMCs. The clonotype comes from a human donor in good health. The genes are TRBV9 and TRBJ2-2. This CDR3 is CASSADENTGELFF.